This T cell receptor beta chain was sequenced during a study of early stage breast cancer tumors. Background on the study: Among around 12 ER+/PR+/HER2- tumors, eight were ductal, four lobular. Study observations and caveats: Tumors had around 2.5-fold higher T cell density than normal breast.

The germline CDR1 and CDR2 sequences are LNHDA and SQIVND (reference sequence). The CDR3 extends over 13 amino acids. The V segment lost 7 bases and the J segment 7 bases; nucleotides outside the gene matches: 2. Notes on this clone: The antigen is unknown.

Clones were read by immunoSEQ multiplex PCR, and TCRdb kept only the in-frame ones, dropping some. The table shows about 36,000 clones, with 74% occurring only once. The specimen sequenced was blood. V usage is TRBV19 and J usage is TRBJ1-6; 9 nucleotides agree with TRBD1. The sequence was obtained from a person aged 55 to 75 with breast cancer. The CDR3 spells CASNRGPNSPLHF. CDR3 in DNA: TGTGCCAGTAACAGGGGGCCCAATTCACCCCTCCACTTT.